This T cell receptor (beta chain) came from a study of OX40 agonist ivuxolimab in advanced cancers. Findings of the study overall: People who partly responded at 0.1-3.0 mg/kg had some of the least clonal expansion seen.

The CDR3 has 16 amino acids. Germline lookup yields CDR1 MGHRA and CDR2 YSYEKL. The J segment lost 6 bases and the V segment lost 1 base, leaving 5 bases of the junction unmatched. This clone was seen once. The antigen remains unidentified. Using immunoSEQ multiplex PCR, the repertoire was profiled, and TCRdb retains in-frame clones only, with some absent. This sample has 40,000 to 50,000 clones, with around 87% found just once. The clonotype was recovered from an adult with an advanced solid tumor such as melanoma, head and neck, liver or kidney cancer. The chain has TRBV4-1 and TRBJ2-2, with 10 bases matching TRBD1. Material: CD4+ or CD8+ T cells sorted from blood, obtained in a trial of the OX40 agonist ivuxolimab. This chain's CDR3 is CASSQGDRGFPGELFF. The CDR3 DNA follows: TGCGCCAGCAGCCAAGGGGACAGGGGTTTCCCCGGGGAGCTGTTTTTT.